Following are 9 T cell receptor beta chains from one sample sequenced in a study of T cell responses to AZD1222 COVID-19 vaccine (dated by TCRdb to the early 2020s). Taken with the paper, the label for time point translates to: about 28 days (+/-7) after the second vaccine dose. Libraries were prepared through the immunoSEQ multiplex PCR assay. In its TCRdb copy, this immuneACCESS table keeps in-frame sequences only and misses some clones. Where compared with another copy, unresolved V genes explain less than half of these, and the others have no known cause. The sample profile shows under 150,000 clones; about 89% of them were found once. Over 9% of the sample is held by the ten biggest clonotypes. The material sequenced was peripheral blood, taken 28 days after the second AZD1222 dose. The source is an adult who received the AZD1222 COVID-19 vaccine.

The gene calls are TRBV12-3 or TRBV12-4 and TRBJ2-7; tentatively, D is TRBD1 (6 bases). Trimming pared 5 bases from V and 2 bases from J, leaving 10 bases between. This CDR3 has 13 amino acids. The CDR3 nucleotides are TGTGCCAGCAGTCCGGACAGAACCTACGAGCAGTACTTC. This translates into CASSPDRTYEQYF.

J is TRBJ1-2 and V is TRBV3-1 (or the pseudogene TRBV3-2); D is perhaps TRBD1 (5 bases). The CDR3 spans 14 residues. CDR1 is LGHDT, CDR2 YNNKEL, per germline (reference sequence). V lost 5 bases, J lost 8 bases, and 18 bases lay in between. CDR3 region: CASSDRAHPKGYTF. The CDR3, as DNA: TGTGCCAGCAGCGACAGAGCTCACCCCAAGGGCTACACCTTC.

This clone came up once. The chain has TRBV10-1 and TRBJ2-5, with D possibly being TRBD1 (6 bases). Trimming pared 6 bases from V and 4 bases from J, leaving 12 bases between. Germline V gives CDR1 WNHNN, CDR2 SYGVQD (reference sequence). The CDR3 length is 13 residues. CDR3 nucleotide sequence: TGCGCCAGCAGCTCACAGGGCGGAGAGACCCAGTACTTC. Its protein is CASSSQGGETQYF.

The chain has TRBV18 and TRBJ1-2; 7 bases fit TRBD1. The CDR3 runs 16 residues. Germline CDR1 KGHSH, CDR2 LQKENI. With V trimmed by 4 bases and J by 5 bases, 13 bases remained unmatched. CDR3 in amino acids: CASSRQGDIGSYGYTF. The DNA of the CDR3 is TGTGCCAGCTCACGCCAGGGGGACATCGGATCATATGGCTACACCTTC.

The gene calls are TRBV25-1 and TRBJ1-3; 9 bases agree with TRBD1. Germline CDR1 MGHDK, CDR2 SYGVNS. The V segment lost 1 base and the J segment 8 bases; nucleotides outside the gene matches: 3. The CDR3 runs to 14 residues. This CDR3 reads CASSEFDRGDTIYF. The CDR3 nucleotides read TGTGCCAGCAGTGAATTCGACAGGGGGGACACCATATATTTT.

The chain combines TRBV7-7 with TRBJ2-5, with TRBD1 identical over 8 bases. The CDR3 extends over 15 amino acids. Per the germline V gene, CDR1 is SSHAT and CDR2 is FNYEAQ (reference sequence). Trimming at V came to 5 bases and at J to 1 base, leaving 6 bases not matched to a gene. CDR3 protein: CASSGGQGLQETQYF. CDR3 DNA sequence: TGTGCCAGCAGCGGTGGACAGGGACTCCAAGAGACCCAGTACTTC.

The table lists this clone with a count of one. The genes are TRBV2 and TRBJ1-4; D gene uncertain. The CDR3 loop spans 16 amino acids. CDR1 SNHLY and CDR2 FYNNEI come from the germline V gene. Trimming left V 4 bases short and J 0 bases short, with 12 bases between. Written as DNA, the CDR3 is TGTGCCAGCAGTGGAGGGATTGGAGCAACTAATGAAAAACTGTTTTTT. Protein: CASSGGIGATNEKLFF.

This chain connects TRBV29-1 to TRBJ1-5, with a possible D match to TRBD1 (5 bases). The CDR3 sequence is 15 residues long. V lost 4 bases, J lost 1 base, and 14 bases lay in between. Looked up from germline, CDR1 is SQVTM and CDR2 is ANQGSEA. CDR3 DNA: TGCAGCGTTGGAGGGTCGGGGCCCAGCAATCAGCCCCAGCATTTT. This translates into CSVGGSGPSNQPQHF.

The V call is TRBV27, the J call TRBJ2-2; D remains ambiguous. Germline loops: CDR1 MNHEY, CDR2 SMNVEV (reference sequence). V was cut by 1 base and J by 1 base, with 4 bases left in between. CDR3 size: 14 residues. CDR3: CASSLFQNTGELFF. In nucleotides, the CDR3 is TGTGCCAGCAGTTTATTCCAGAACACCGGGGAGCTGTTTTTT.